The clone carrying this T cell receptor (beta chain) was detected ten times or more. Its antigen is undetermined. CDR3 length equals 14 residues. V was shortened by 5 bases and J by 1 base, with 9 bases between the two germline ends. The sample originates from a study of T-cell reconstitution after alpha-beta-depleted transplantation in children. Regarding the study as a whole: At the one-year point after transplant, T-cell counts and TCRbeta diversity were found to come mostly from T cells that had been newly produced. For some patients, TCRbeta diversity was high at day 60 because of recipient T cells and thymic progenitors that survived. Alpha-beta T cells present about two months after transplant were reported to originate from several hundred expanded graft clones.

Unique molecular identifiers were incorporated when the TCRbeta library was constructed. TCRdb redid the calling of the PCR reads with MiXCR, one entry per CDR3 protein. This table has about 490,000 distinct CDR3 sequences, about 11% appearing once. J is TRBJ1-5 and V is TRBV12-3 or TRBV12-4; D is uncertain. The sample was PBMCs, taken before TCRalphabeta/CD19-depleted stem cell transplant. This receptor was obtained from a child aged 2-9 years with inherited bone marrow failure, due to receive a stem cell transplant. The CDR3, as DNA: TGTGCCAGCAGTCCCGGACGGAGCAATCAGCCCCAGCATTTT. It encodes CASSPGRSNQPQHF.